These 27 T cell receptor beta chains were sequenced from one sample in a study of cytomegalovirus exposure and HLA in healthy donors (dated by TCRdb to about 2017). The receptor library was made with the immunoSEQ multiplex PCR assay. For the multiplex PCR, a mixture combining 60 forward primers for TCR Vbeta segments and 13 reverse primers for TCR Jbeta segments was used. Held by TCRdb, this immuneACCESS table contains in-frame sequences only and omits some clones. Under half of the omission traces to an unresolved V gene where checked; the cause of the rest is unknown. This sample holds roughly 130,000 clones; about 80% were observed only once. The ten largest clones represent less than 3% of the sample. The sample consisted of PBMCs. Every receptor here comes from a man younger than 40 in good health and CMV-seronegative.

This clone was recorded only once. The V gene is TRBV19, the J gene TRBJ1-5, with D uncertain. From germline, CDR1 is LNHDA and CDR2 SQIVND (reference sequence). The CDR3 extends over 15 amino acids. V shed 1 base and J shed 0 bases, with 7 bases lying between them. Here the CDR3 DNA reads TGTGCCAGTAGTATAGGAGGCCTTAGCAATCAGCCCCAGCATTTT. This translates into CASSIGGLSNQPQHF. The full variable domain, its missing parts supplied by reference TRBV19 and TRBJ1-5, is DGGITQSPKYLFRKEGQNVTLSCEQNLNHDAMYWYRQDPGQGLRLIYYSQIVNDFQKGDIAEGYSVSREKKESFPLTVTSAQKNPTAFYLCASSIGGLSNQPQHFGDGTRLSIL.

As for this clone: The junction and the germline gene differ at one end; a read error may be behind it. V and J are TRBV6-1 and TRBJ1-2; D gene unclear. Germline values: CDR1 MNHNS, CDR2 SASEGT. This CDR3 region has 12 residues. In nucleotides, the CDR3 is TGTGCCATCCCGGGGAGGGCCTATGGCTACCCCTTC. Protein: CAIPGRAYGYPF.

The chain couples TRBV5-1 to TRBJ2-7; no definite D call. Germline V gene lookup returns CDR1 SGHRS and CDR2 YFSETQ. Trimming stripped 4 bases from V and 6 bases from J, with 11 bases between. The CDR3 is 12 amino acids. CDR3 sequence: CASSPEAFEQYF. In DNA, the CDR3 is TGCGCCAGCAGCCCCGAGGCGTTCGAGCAGTACTTC.

With regard to this clone: This sample includes further DNA sequences coding for the same CDR3. The chain combines TRBV18 with TRBJ1-1, with D possibly TRBD1 on 6 matching bases. Germline-derived CDR1 and CDR2 are KGHSH and LQKENI. V was clipped by 3 bases and J by 2 bases, with 7 bases between them. CDR3 length: 13 residues. The CDR3 reads CASSPGQNTEAFF. CDR3 nucleotide sequence: TGTGCCAGCTCACCGGGACAAAACACTGAAGCTTTCTTT.

This chain joins TRBV30 and TRBJ1-3, with D perhaps TRBD1 (6 bases). The germline gives CDR1 GTSNPN, CDR2 SVGIG (reference sequence). CDR3 size: 12 residues. V lost 3 bases and J lost 8, with 11 bases in between. The CDR3 DNA follows: TGTGCCTGGAGGGCCGAGGGGGACACCATATATTTT. Translated: CAWRAEGDTIYF. The variable domain in full, completed from reference TRBV30 and TRBJ1-3, reads SQTIHQWPATLVQPVGSPLSLECTVEGTSNPNLYWYRQAAGRGLQLLFYSVGIGQISSEVPQNLSASRPQDRQFILSSKKLLLSDSGFYLCAWRAEGDTIYFGEGSWLTVV.

The V gene is TRBV2, the J gene TRBJ2-1; 9 bases agree with TRBD2. The germline V gene has CDR1 SNHLY and CDR2 FYNNEI. Unmatched junction bases numbered 14, after V lost 8 bases and J lost 15 bases. The CDR3 totals 13 residues. The CDR3 region is CASRVPGLAVPFF. The CDR3 DNA is TGTGCCAGCCGAGTCCCGGGACTAGCCGTTCCGTTCTTC.

The chain links TRBV6-5 to TRBJ2-5; D gene unclear. The J call is in doubt because the DNA end fits TRBJ2-7 better. The CDR3 has 13 residues. CDR1 MNHEY and CDR2 SVGAGI come from the germline V gene. DNA of the CDR3: TGTGCCAGCAGTTACTACCCAGGCGACGAGCAGTACTTC. This encodes CASSYYPGDEQYF.

The genes are TRBV4-1 and TRBJ2-1, with D possibly being TRBD1 (5 bases). Germline V gene lookup returns CDR1 MGHRA and CDR2 YSYEKL. This CDR3 is 16 amino acids long. The V end lost 1 base, the J end lost 5 bases, and 15 bases lay between the germline ends. This chain's CDR3 is CASSQVGAPQNNEQFF. CDR3 DNA sequence: TGCGCCAGCAGCCAAGTTGGGGCACCGCAGAACAATGAGCAGTTCTTC.

The V call is TRBV7-9, the J call TRBJ2-7; 12 positions agree with TRBD1. The CDR3 is 16 residues long. V was pared by 5 bases and J by 3 bases, with 8 bases of the junction left unmatched. CDR1 and CDR2 from the germline V gene are SEHNR and FQNEAQ (reference sequence). The DNA for the CDR3 is TGTGCCAGCAGCACAGTGGGACAGGGGGCCGTCTACGAGCAGTACTTC. This encodes CASSTVGQGAVYEQYF.

With respect to this clone: The germline gene is not matched at one end of the junction; a read error may be the cause. The chain is built from TRBV6-6 and TRBJ1-5; 8 positions agree with TRBD1. The length of the CDR3 is 16 residues. CDR1 is MNHNY and CDR2 is SVGAGI in the germline V gene (reference sequence). CDR3 sequence (DNA): TGTGCCAGCAACCAAGGTACAGGGGGAAGAAATCAGCCCCAGAATTTT. It specifies CASNQGTGGRNQPQNF.

The V gene is TRBV19, the J gene TRBJ1-2; 8 bases line up with TRBD1. Germline V gives CDR1 LNHDA, CDR2 SQIVND (reference sequence). V dropped 6 bases and J dropped 7; count of bases not matched to a gene: 4. This CDR3 spans 12 amino acids. CDR3: CASRDQGAGYTF. DNA of the CDR3: TGTGCCAGTAGAGATCAGGGGGCTGGCTACACCTTC.

The chain couples TRBV27 to TRBJ2-5, with TRBD1 as a possible D gene (5 bases). The CDR3 loop spans 18 amino acids. CDR1 is MNHEY and CDR2 is SMNVEV in the germline V gene (reference sequence). V lost 2 bases, J lost 5 bases, and 24 bases lay in between. CDR3 in amino acids: CASSLNPRTLISGETQYF. In DNA, the CDR3 is TGTGCCAGCAGTTTAAATCCTCGGACACTCATCTCTGGGGAGACCCAGTACTTC.

This clone was counted once. The chain uses TRBV11-2 and TRBJ1-2; D may be TRBD1 (6 bases). The germline gives CDR1 SGHAT, CDR2 FQNNGV. The CDR3 is 18 residues long. V gave up 5 bases and J gave up 2 bases, with 24 bases separating them. The CDR3, as DNA: TGTGCCAGCAGCCCCAACGGGGGCGGGGGGCACCAGAACTATGGCTACACCTTC. Its protein product is CASSPNGGGGHQNYGYTF.

The chain carries TRBV14 and TRBJ2-1; D may be TRBD1 (5 bases). CDR1 is SGHDN, CDR2 FVKESK, per germline. CDR3 length: 14 amino acids. Trimming stripped 2 bases from V and 9 bases from J, with 14 bases between. The chain's CDR3 is CASSQFGAPGEQFF. DNA of the CDR3: TGTGCCAGCAGCCAATTTGGGGCCCCCGGTGAGCAGTTCTTC.

The rearrangement joins TRBV4-2 to TRBJ2-1; 8 bases map to TRBD2. Trimming removed 0 bases from V and 8 bases from J; junction bases left unmatched: 9. Germline V gene lookup returns CDR1 LGHNA and CDR2 YNFKEQ. CDR3 length: 16 residues. The CDR3 loop is CASSQERRAGDYEQFF. In DNA, the CDR3 is TGTGCCAGCAGCCAAGAAAGGAGAGCGGGAGATTATGAGCAGTTCTTC.

The V gene is TRBV6-1, the J gene TRBJ1-1, with 8 bases fitting TRBD1. The length of the CDR3 is 13 residues. V lost 6 bases, J lost 3 bases, and 3 bases stayed unmatched. The germline V gene encodes CDR1 MNHNS and CDR2 SASEGT. The CDR3 sequence: CASREQGDTEAFF. CDR3 bases: TGTGCCAGCAGAGAACAGGGGGACACTGAAGCTTTCTTT.

V is TRBV5-1 and J is TRBJ2-1; the match to TRBD2 covers 11 bases. This CDR3 contains 16 residues. J was trimmed by 3 bases and V by 3 bases; bases with no gene match: 5. Germline V gives CDR1 SGHRS, CDR2 YFSETQ. The CDR3 loop reads CASSSVSGRVYNEQFF. The CDR3 DNA follows: TGCGCCAGCAGCTCCGTTAGCGGGAGGGTCTACAATGAGCAGTTCTTC.

This chain uses TRBV12-5 with TRBJ2-2; D is unclear. The CDR3 runs 13 residues. Trimming stripped 7 bases from V and 5 bases from J, with 11 bases between. Germline CDR1 is LGHNT and CDR2 is FRNRAP. The CDR3 spells CASVALLTGELFF. CDR3 sequence (DNA): TGTGCTAGTGTCGCGCTCTTGACCGGGGAGCTGTTTTTT.

The genes are TRBV9 and TRBJ2-7; 8 bases line up with TRBD2. V trimming: 0 bases; J trimming: 3 bases; junction bases outside the gene matches: 5. Germline lookup yields CDR1 SGDLS and CDR2 YYNGEE. This CDR3 is 15 amino acids long. CDR3 bases: TGTGCCAGCAGCGTAGACCCCAGCGGGAGCTACGAGCAGTACTTC. This gives the protein CASSVDPSGSYEQYF.

For this clone: An end of the junction differs from the germline gene, which may be a read error. The V gene is TRBV7-9, the J gene TRBJ1-2, with D possibly matching TRBD1 (6 bases). Germline CDR1 SEHNR, CDR2 FQNEAQ (reference sequence). The CDR3 consists of 14 residues. The CDR3 loop is CASSPRQDLTGYPF. CDR3 nucleotide sequence: TGTGCCAGCAGCCCCCGACAGGACTTAACTGGCTACCCCTTC.

As DNA, the CDR3 is TGTGCCAGCAGTACGGACATCCAAGAGACCCAGTACTTC. Amino acid sequence: CASSTDIQETQYF. The V call is TRBV6-6, the J call TRBJ2-5; D perhaps matches TRBD1 (5 bases). The ends were cut back, 5 bases at V and 1 base at J, with 8 bases in the middle. CDR1 and CDR2 from the germline V gene are MNHNY and SVGAGI (reference sequence). This CDR3 comprises 13 residues.

The chain links TRBV7-9 to TRBJ1-1, with D possibly TRBD1 on 5 matching bases. The CDR3 consists of 13 residues. The V gene's germline CDR1 is SEHNR and CDR2 FQNEAQ (reference sequence). Trimming left V 2 bases short and J 8 bases short, with 12 bases between. In DNA, the CDR3 is TGTGCCAGCAGCTTACGGGACTTAGAAGAAGCTTTCTTT. It yields the protein CASSLRDLEEAFF.

In DNA form, the CDR3 reads TGTGCCAGCAGCTCCCTCTACAATGAGCAGTTCTTC. Translating gives CASSSLYNEQFF. This chain links TRBV7-3 with TRBJ2-1; D not resolved. Trimming pared 4 bases from V and 3 bases from J, leaving 4 bases between. The CDR3 runs to 12 residues. Germline V gene lookup returns CDR1 SGHTA and CDR2 FQGTGA.

This clone was seen once. The chain recombines TRBV12-5 with TRBJ2-7; TRBD1 matches at 9 bases. CDR1 and CDR2 from the germline V gene are LGHNT and FRNRAP. V lost 7 bases, J lost 2 bases, and 9 bases stayed unmatched. The CDR3 runs 15 residues. The CDR3 sequence is CASVARDRAPYEQYF. CDR3 nucleotides: TGTGCTAGTGTCGCTCGGGACAGGGCCCCCTACGAGCAGTACTTC.

The genes are TRBV6-6 and TRBJ2-1; 14 nucleotides agree with TRBD2. The CDR3 runs 16 residues. Germline CDR1 reads MNHNY; CDR2 reads SVGAGI (reference sequence). J gave up 7 bases and V 6 bases, and 8 bases lay outside the gene matches. CDR3 protein: CASRTSGRAQVNEQFF. The CDR3 DNA sequence: TGTGCCAGCAGGACTAGCGGGAGGGCCCAGGTAAATGAGCAGTTCTTC.

V usage is TRBV11-3 and J usage is TRBJ1-1; D remains ambiguous. The germline V gene encodes CDR1 SGHNT and CDR2 YENEEA. Trimming left V 2 bases short and J 4 bases short, with 11 bases between. The CDR3 is made up of 14 amino acids. For the CDR3, the DNA is TGTGCCAGCAGCTTATATGAGGTTCCCACTGAAGCTTTCTTT. Translating gives CASSLYEVPTEAFF.

This clone was seen a few times. V usage is TRBV27 and J usage is TRBJ2-3, with 7 bases fitting TRBD1. The CDR3 spans 15 residues. Germline CDR1 is MNHEY and CDR2 is SMNVEV (reference sequence). After removal of 6 bases from V and 2 bases from J, the junction contained 8 bases not matched to a gene. CDR3 nucleotide sequence: TGTGCCAGCAGCGACAACAGGGGTTCCACAGATACGCAGTATTTT. It translates to CASSDNRGSTDTQYF.